The 13 T cell receptor beta chains below come from one sample, sequenced in a study of response to subunit inactivated influenza vaccine (dated by TCRdb to the late 2010s). Library prep was done by RT-PCR. Sequencing took place on an Illumina HiSeq 2500. TCRdb redid the processing of the public reads, applying fastp at Q25 and MiXCR, and retained in-frame beta chains. A single entry per CDR3 protein holds the most common genes and DNA from its merged rows. The sample contains about 780,000 distinct CDR3 sequences, under 20% of them found a single time. The ten largest clones represent about 11% of the sample. Source: PBMCs from blood, taken more than 4 days after vaccination. These receptors all stem from a man aged 45-65 years who received an inactivated influenza vaccine. Donor details come from another sample of the same person, matched by shared clones.

This clonotype was seen a handful of times. In DNA, the CDR3 is TGTGCCAGCAGCCGCGGGGGACGGACTGAAGCTTTCTTT. It is translated as CASSRGGRTEAFF. The rearrangement uses TRBV5-4 and TRBJ1-1; possibly TRBD1 for D (5 bases). The V end was cut by 4 bases, the J end by 5 bases, with 12 bases between. The CDR3 runs 13 residues. CDR1 and CDR2 (germline): SGHNT, YYREEE (reference sequence).

Only a few counts were recorded for this clonotype. The J gene is TRBJ1-2, the V gene TRBV6-1; possibly TRBD1 for D (5 bases). Trimming shortened V by 4 bases and J by 2 bases, and 14 bases separated the two germline ends. Germline CDR1 and CDR2: MNHNS and SASEGT. The length of the CDR3 is 15 residues. This CDR3 is CASSVAQTANYGYTF. In DNA form, the CDR3 reads TGTGCCAGCAGTGTGGCCCAGACAGCAAACTATGGCTACACCTTC.

This clonotype was picked up a small number of times. V gene TRBV25-1 combines with J gene TRBJ2-7, with D possibly matching TRBD2 (7 bases). Trimming shortened V by 4 bases and J by 0 bases, and 13 bases separated the two germline ends. This CDR3 region has 15 residues. The germline V gene has CDR1 MGHDK and CDR2 SYGVNS. The CDR3 DNA sequence: TGTGCCAGCAGTGGGGGGGGGCGGAGCTCCTACGAGCAGTACTTC. Translated: CASSGGGRSSYEQYF.

This clonotype was seen just once. This chain joins TRBV7-3 and TRBJ2-3; 10 bases align to TRBD2. The J segment lost 6 bases and the V segment lost 5 bases, leaving 11 bases of the junction unmatched. The CDR3 is made up of 16 amino acids. Germline CDR1 and CDR2: SGHTA and FQGTGA. CDR3 coding DNA: TGTGCCAGCAGCGGGGGAGCGGGAGGGCCAACTGATACGCAGTATTTT. It is translated as CASSGGAGGPTDTQYF.

This chain connects TRBV9 to TRBJ2-1, with D perhaps matching TRBD2 (5 bases). Per the germline V gene, CDR1 is SGDLS and CDR2 is YYNGEE. The V and J ends lost 4 bases and 8 bases respectively, with 16 bases between them. The CDR3 runs to 14 residues. DNA for the CDR3: TGTGCCAGCAGCAGAGCCCCTAGCATCGATGAGCAGTTCTTC. Translation gives CASSRAPSIDEQFF. Supplemented by reference TRBV9 and TRBJ2-1, the full variable domain reads DSGVTQTPKHLITATGQRVTLRCSPRSGDLSVYWYQQSLDQGLQFLIQYYNGEERAKGNILERFSAQQFPDLHSELNLSSLELGDSALYFCASSRAPSIDEQFFGPGTRLTVL.

V is TRBV12-3 or TRBV12-4 and J is TRBJ2-7, with D possibly matching TRBD2 (6 bases). CDR3 size: 15 residues. V gave up 4 bases and J gave up 5 bases, with 18 bases separating them. This CDR3 is CASSSQGLPRDEQYF. DNA of the CDR3: TGTGCCAGCAGTTCCCAGGGACTCCCGCGCGACGAGCAGTACTTC.

This clonotype was seen a few times. This chain uses TRBV11-1 with TRBJ1-1; a possible D gene is TRBD1 (5 bases). V was shortened by 6 bases and J by 0 bases, with 11 bases between the two germline ends. The CDR3 length is 14 residues. CDR1 and CDR2 (germline): SGHAT, FQDESV (reference sequence). The CDR3 DNA reads as TGTGCCAGCAGTCCGACAGCTATGAACACTGAAGCTTTCTTT. This encodes CASSPTAMNTEAFF.

This clonotype has a handful of counts. This chain uses TRBV2 with TRBJ1-1; D is perhaps TRBD1 (6 bases). The V end lost 6 bases, the J end lost 3 bases, and 11 bases lay between the germline ends. Per germline, CDR1 SNHLY and CDR2 FYNNEI. This CDR3 is 13 amino acids long. The CDR3 loop is CASSLDSDTEAFF. CDR3 bases: TGTGCCAGCAGCCTGGACAGCGACACTGAAGCTTTCTTT.

The CDR3 DNA is TGCGCCAGCAGCTTGGGCGGACAGCTAATGAACACTGAAGCTTTCTTT. This codes for CASSLGGQLMNTEAFF. This chain connects TRBV5-1 to TRBJ1-1; D possibly corresponds to TRBD1 (6 bases). The CDR3 consists of 16 residues. Germline V CDR1 and CDR2: SGHRS, YFSETQ. V was cut by 0 bases and J by 0 bases, with 12 bases left in between.

The table lists this clonotype with a few counts. The chain has TRBV20-1 and TRBJ2-3; 10 nucleotides align to TRBD2. Losses at the gene ends were 0 bases for V and 4 bases for J; bases not matched to a gene: 7. From germline, CDR1 is DFQATT and CDR2 SNEGSKA (reference sequence). The CDR3 spans 16 residues. The CDR3 sequence is CSAREVSGRAPDTQYF. For the CDR3, the DNA is TGCAGTGCTAGAGAGGTCAGCGGGAGGGCCCCAGATACGCAGTATTTT.

There are many counts of this clonotype. The CDR3 loop reads CASSSPSGVSTDTQYF. The CDR3 bases are TGTGCCAGCAGCTCTCCTAGCGGGGTTAGCACAGATACGCAGTATTTT. The J gene is TRBJ2-3, the V gene TRBV7-8; 9 bases fit TRBD2. The length of the CDR3 is 16 residues. J was trimmed by 0 bases and V by 4 bases; bases with no gene match: 5. Germline V gene lookup returns CDR1 SGHVS and CDR2 FQNEAQ.

This clonotype has only a few counts. The chain is built from TRBV5-4 and TRBJ1-4; tentatively, D is TRBD1 (5 bases). The germline V gene has CDR1 SGHNT and CDR2 YYREEE (reference sequence). The CDR3 is 14 residues long. The ends were cut back, 4 bases at V and 4 bases at J, with 11 bases in the middle. Here the CDR3 DNA reads TGTGCCAGCAGCCGGCAGGGTAGTAATGAAAAACTGTTTTTT. Encoded protein: CASSRQGSNEKLFF.

In this sample, this clonotype turned up a few times. The chain combines TRBV24-1 with TRBJ2-2; D not resolved. V gave up 4 bases and J gave up 4 bases, with 9 bases separating them. The CDR3 totals 14 residues. CDR1 is KGHDR, CDR2 SFDVKD, per germline. The CDR3 is CATSDRLFTGELFF. The CDR3 bases are TGTGCCACCAGTGACCGCCTTTTCACCGGGGAGCTGTTTTTT.